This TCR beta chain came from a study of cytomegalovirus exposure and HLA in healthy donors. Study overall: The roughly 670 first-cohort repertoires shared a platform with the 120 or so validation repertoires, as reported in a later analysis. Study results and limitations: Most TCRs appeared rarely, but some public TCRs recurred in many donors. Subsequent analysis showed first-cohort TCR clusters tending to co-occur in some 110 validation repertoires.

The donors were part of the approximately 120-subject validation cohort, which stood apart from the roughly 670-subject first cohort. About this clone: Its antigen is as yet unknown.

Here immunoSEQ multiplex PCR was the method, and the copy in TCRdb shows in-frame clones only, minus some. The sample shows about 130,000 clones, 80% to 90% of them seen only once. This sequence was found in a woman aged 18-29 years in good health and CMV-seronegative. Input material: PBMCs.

CDR3 in DNA: TGTGCCAGCACCCCGGGGACAGTCACAGATACGCAGTATTTT. As protein: CASTPGTVTDTQYF. The chain carries TRBV5-5 and TRBJ2-3; the match to TRBD1 covers 7 bases. Germline CDR1 is SGHKS and CDR2 is YYEKEE (reference sequence). The CDR3 has 14 residues. The trim removed 6 bases at V and 2 bases at J, leaving 6 bases unmatched.